These T cell receptor beta chains were read from a single sample in a study of regulatory T cells in long-lasting Graves disease. From the multiplex PCR reads, TCRdb called clonotypes with MiXCR, one entry per CDR3 protein. The data contain 400,000 to 500,000 distinct CDR3 sequences, roughly 20% of them seen just once; the ten biggest clones take up under 9%. The sample was peripheral blood mononuclear cells (PBMCs), taken when the disease was refractory, from a patient treated with antithyroid drugs. The receptors originated from a female donor with Graves disease. CDR3s include the opening cysteine and the closing phenylalanine or tryptophan. The order of the fields is J gene, D gene, clone size, V gene, CDR3 length, CDR3 protein, CDR3 DNA. D genes are given only for firm matches. Size values are once, few and many counts, or a class for expanded clones, and some rows have none.

J gene: TRBJ2-5
D gene: .
clone size: few
V gene: TRBV2
CDR3 length: 12
CDR3 protein: CARRGETETQYF
CDR3 DNA: TGTGCCAGGAGGGGGGAAACGGAGACCCAGTACTTC

J gene: TRBJ1-5
D gene: .
clone size: .
V gene: TRBV10-3
CDR3 length: 15
CDR3 protein: CAIGKQVGSNQLQHF
CDR3 DNA: TGTGCCATCGGTAAACAGGTGGGGAGCAATCAGCTCCAGCATTTT

J gene: TRBJ1-1
D gene: .
clone size: few
V gene: TRBV19
CDR3 length: 14
CDR3 protein: CASSIYGGPAEAFF
CDR3 DNA: TGTGCCAGTAGTATCTATGGGGGGCCCGCTGAAGCTTTCTTT

J gene: TRBJ2-2
D gene: TRBD1
clone size: once
V gene: TRBV5-1
CDR3 length: 16
CDR3 protein: CASSFTGGMNTGELFF
CDR3 DNA: TGCGCCAGCAGTTTTACAGGGGGTATGAACACCGGGGAGCTGTTTTTT

J gene: TRBJ2-5
D gene: .
clone size: .
V gene: TRBV20-1
CDR3 length: 15
CDR3 protein: CSAKTWGGVQETQYF
CDR3 DNA: TGCAGTGCCAAGACGTGGGGTGGGGTCCAAGAGACCCAGTACTTC

J gene: TRBJ1-1
D gene: TRBD1
clone size: many
V gene: TRBV12-3/TRBV12-4
CDR3 length: 14
CDR3 protein: CASSIQGADTEAFF
CDR3 DNA: TGTGCCAGCAGTATACAGGGGGCGGACACTGAAGCTTTCTTT

J gene: TRBJ2-5
D gene: .
clone size: many
V gene: TRBV20-1
CDR3 length: 15
CDR3 protein: CSAEGGGSHPGTQYF
CDR3 DNA: TGCAGTGCTGAAGGGGGCGGGAGCCATCCGGGGACCCAGTACTTC

J gene: TRBJ1-1
D gene: TRBD1
clone size: many
V gene: TRBV6-1
CDR3 length: 11
CDR3 protein: CASRDTGGAFF
CDR3 DNA: TGTGCCAGCAGAGACACAGGGGGCGCTTTCTTT

J gene: TRBJ2-7
D gene: TRBD2
clone size: many
V gene: TRBV6-1
CDR3 length: 13
CDR3 protein: CASTRLADYEQYF
CDR3 DNA: TGTGCCAGCACGCGACTAGCGGACTACGAGCAGTACTTC

J gene: TRBJ2-7
D gene: .
clone size: few
V gene: TRBV5-1
CDR3 length: 11
CDR3 protein: CASSLYSEQYF
CDR3 DNA: TGCGCCAGCAGCTTATACAGCGAGCAGTACTTC

J gene: TRBJ2-2
D gene: TRBD2
clone size: .
V gene: TRBV9
CDR3 length: 15
CDR3 protein: CASSVAGGPAGELFF
CDR3 DNA: TGTGCCAGCAGCGTAGCGGGAGGTCCCGCCGGGGAGCTGTTTTTT

J gene: TRBJ1-2
D gene: .
clone size: many
V gene: TRBV24-1
CDR3 length: 14
CDR3 protein: CATSDTSRVMGYTF
CDR3 DNA: TGTGCCACCAGTGACACTTCCAGGGTGATGGGCTACACCTTC

J gene: TRBJ2-1
D gene: TRBD1
clone size: .
V gene: TRBV18
CDR3 length: 15
CDR3 protein: CASSPRDRGSDEQFF
CDR3 DNA: TGTGCCAGCTCACCACGGGACAGGGGGAGCGATGAGCAGTTCTTC

J gene: TRBJ2-7
D gene: TRBD2
clone size: few
V gene: TRBV27
CDR3 length: 15
CDR3 protein: CASSSPGRGLYEQYF
CDR3 DNA: TGTGCCAGCAGCTCACCAGGGAGGGGCCTCTACGAGCAGTACTTC

J gene: TRBJ2-7
D gene: TRBD2
clone size: few
V gene: TRBV20-1
CDR3 length: 16
CDR3 protein: CSARVVASGMLYEQYF
CDR3 DNA: TGCAGTGCTAGAGTGGTGGCTAGCGGGATGCTCTACGAGCAGTACTTC

J gene: TRBJ1-1
D gene: .
clone size: many
V gene: TRBV12-3/TRBV12-4
CDR3 length: 11
CDR3 protein: CASSTPHEAFF
CDR3 DNA: TGTGCCAGCAGTACCCCTCATGAAGCTTTCTTT

J gene: TRBJ1-1
D gene: .
clone size: .
V gene: TRBV25-1
CDR3 length: 15
CDR3 protein: CASSGATAPNTEAFF
CDR3 DNA: TGTGCCAGCAGTGGGGCGACAGCCCCGAACACTGAAGCTTTCTTT

J gene: TRBJ2-1
D gene: TRBD2
clone size: many
V gene: TRBV28
CDR3 length: 19
CDR3 protein: CASSAPGAASGRTYNEQFF
CDR3 DNA: TGTGCCAGCAGTGCCCCGGGGGCAGCGAGCGGGAGAACCTACAATGAGCAGTTCTTC

J gene: TRBJ2-7
D gene: .
clone size: few
V gene: TRBV7-9
CDR3 length: 14
CDR3 protein: CASSLVGASGEQYF
CDR3 DNA: TGTGCCAGCAGCTTAGTAGGTGCCTCGGGGGAGCAGTACTTC

J gene: TRBJ2-7
D gene: TRBD2
clone size: many
V gene: TRBV28
CDR3 length: 13
CDR3 protein: CASSIAGDREQYF
CDR3 DNA: TGTGCCAGCAGTATAGCGGGAGACCGAGAGCAGTACTTC

J gene: TRBJ1-1
D gene: .
clone size: many
V gene: TRBV7-9
CDR3 length: 14
CDR3 protein: CASSYPGPNTEAFF
CDR3 DNA: TGTGCCAGCAGCTACCCTGGGCCTAACACTGAAGCTTTCTTT

J gene: TRBJ2-5
D gene: .
clone size: few
V gene: TRBV3-1
CDR3 length: 14
CDR3 protein: CASSQVGFSETQYF
CDR3 DNA: TGTGCCAGCAGCCAAGTAGGGTTTTCAGAGACCCAGTACTTC

J gene: TRBJ1-1
D gene: .
clone size: many
V gene: TRBV2
CDR3 length: 13
CDR3 protein: CASSARGSTEAFF
CDR3 DNA: TGTGCCAGCAGTGCGAGGGGAAGCACTGAAGCTTTCTTT

J gene: TRBJ1-1
D gene: .
clone size: few
V gene: TRBV6-2/TRBV6-3
CDR3 length: 16
CDR3 protein: CVSSYSTGGSYTEAFF
CDR3 DNA: TGTGTCAGCAGTTACAGTACAGGCGGCAGTTATACTGAAGCTTTCTTT

J gene: TRBJ1-2
D gene: TRBD1
clone size: .
V gene: TRBV7-9
CDR3 length: 14
CDR3 protein: CASSLLGQGRGYTF
CDR3 DNA: TGTGCCAGCAGCTTACTGGGACAGGGCCGAGGCTACACCTTC

J gene: TRBJ2-7
D gene: TRBD2
clone size: few
V gene: TRBV30
CDR3 length: 15
CDR3 protein: CAWRRTASGSYEQYF
CDR3 DNA: TGTGCCTGGAGGAGGACGGCTAGCGGTTCTTACGAGCAGTACTTC

J gene: TRBJ2-7
D gene: TRBD2
clone size: few
V gene: TRBV13
CDR3 length: 17
CDR3 protein: CASSLGLAGSSSYEQYF
CDR3 DNA: TGTGCCAGCAGCTTAGGCCTAGCGGGATCCAGCTCCTACGAGCAGTACTTC

J gene: TRBJ1-1
D gene: .
clone size: many
V gene: TRBV18
CDR3 length: 14
CDR3 protein: CASSLVGAGTEAFF
CDR3 DNA: TGTGCCAGCAGCCTCGTAGGGGCTGGCACTGAAGCTTTCTTT

J gene: TRBJ2-1
D gene: TRBD2
clone size: .
V gene: TRBV12-3/TRBV12-4
CDR3 length: 15
CDR3 protein: CASSPKTSGNYEQFF
CDR3 DNA: TGTGCCAGCAGTCCAAAGACTAGCGGGAACTATGAGCAGTTCTTC

J gene: TRBJ1-1
D gene: .
clone size: .
V gene: TRBV5-1
CDR3 length: 17
CDR3 protein: CASSWGFPGPPMGEAFF
CDR3 DNA: TGCGCCAGCAGCTGGGGATTTCCGGGACCCCCTATGGGTGAAGCTTTCTTT

J gene: TRBJ2-7
D gene: .
clone size: few
V gene: TRBV16
CDR3 length: 14
CDR3 protein: CASSPSRRSYEQYF
CDR3 DNA: TGTGCCAGCAGCCCTAGCCGGCGCTCCTACGAGCAGTACTTC

J gene: TRBJ1-2
D gene: .
clone size: many
V gene: TRBV5-1
CDR3 length: 15
CDR3 protein: CASSLDGIANYGYTF
CDR3 DNA: TGCGCCAGCAGCCTAGACGGAATTGCTAACTATGGCTACACCTTC

J gene: TRBJ2-7
D gene: .
clone size: many
V gene: TRBV28
CDR3 length: 14
CDR3 protein: CASSRDTRFDEQYF
CDR3 DNA: TGTGCCAGCAGCAGGGATACTCGTTTCGACGAGCAGTACTTC

J gene: TRBJ1-1
D gene: .
clone size: many
V gene: TRBV2
CDR3 length: 13
CDR3 protein: CASRWGLNTEAFF
CDR3 DNA: TGTGCCAGCCGTTGGGGGTTGAACACTGAAGCTTTCTTT

J gene: TRBJ2-5
D gene: .
clone size: many
V gene: TRBV5-4
CDR3 length: 13
CDR3 protein: CASSPRQAETQYF
CDR3 DNA: TGTGCCAGCAGCCCCCGACAGGCGGAGACCCAGTACTTC

J gene: TRBJ2-3
D gene: TRBD2
clone size: few
V gene: TRBV29-1
CDR3 length: 16
CDR3 protein: CSVALTAGGRGDTQYF
CDR3 DNA: TGCAGCGTTGCCTTAACGGCGGGAGGGCGCGGGGATACGCAGTATTTT

J gene: TRBJ1-1
D gene: .
clone size: .
V gene: TRBV7-9
CDR3 length: 16
CDR3 protein: CASSPPGGALDTEAFF
CDR3 DNA: TGTGCCAGCAGCCCCCCGGGGGGGGCTTTGGACACTGAAGCTTTCTTT